The TCR beta chain described here comes from a study of cytomegalovirus exposure and HLA in healthy donors. Study-level background: An earlier analysis identified 110 million or so unique TCR beta sequences in some 170 million T cells. Study-level points and caveats: Per a prior analysis, the majority of TCR beta V segments were productive roughly 87% or roughly 30% of the time. Most TCRs appeared rarely, but some public TCRs recurred in many donors.

CDR1 is MNHEY and CDR2 is SMNVEV in the germline V gene (reference sequence). J was trimmed by 7 bases and V by 10 bases; bases with no gene match: 20. This CDR3 has 17 residues. As concerns this clone: Its antigen is unknown.

With 60 Vbeta and 13 Jbeta primers, the PCR was carried out. Data came from immunoSEQ multiplex PCR; TCRdb stores just in-frame clones and leaves some out. In the table there are 150,000 to 250,000 clones, less than 80% of which are singletons. The chain recombines TRBV27 with TRBJ1-5; 9 bases map to TRBD1. Sequencing was done on a sample of PBMCs. This TCR derives from a woman in her twenties or thirties in good health and CMV-seropositive. In DNA, the CDR3 is TGTGCCACCAAATCGGTGGGGGACAGGGTATTAGGACAGCCCCAGCATTTT. The encoded protein is CATKSVGDRVLGQPQHF.